This TCR beta chain comes out of a study of glioma-infiltrating T cells after dendritic cell vaccination. Study background: Three intradermal dendritic cell vaccine injections were given every two weeks.

Primers: 60 V beta forward and 13 J beta reverse. Sequencing used immunoSEQ multiplex PCR; TCRdb keeps in-frame clones, though not all of them. The repertoire holds about 99,000 clones, with about four fifths as singletons. Overall study findings and caveats: The cohort had few patients with full blood and tumor sets.

After removal of 4 bases from V and 3 bases from J, the junction contained 15 bases not matched to a gene. The CDR3 is 18 residues long. Germline loops: CDR1 SGHAT, CDR2 FQNNGV. As regards this clone: What it binds is not known.

The V gene is TRBV11-2, the J gene TRBJ2-3, with 8 bases identical to TRBD1. Sequences were derived from blood, sampled before dendritic cell vaccination. This clonotype originated in a human donor with glioblastoma. CDR3 in amino acids: CASSSPGGLLRNTDTQYF. The CDR3 bases are TGTGCCAGCAGCTCACCAGGGGGCCTATTAAGAAATACAGATACGCAGTATTTT.